These 22 T cell receptor beta chains originate from one sample sequenced in a study of shared clonotypes between healthy human individuals. Naive CD8 cells lacked CD45RO, underwent positive selection for CCR7 and left out terminally differentiated effector memory CD45RA+ cells. The repertoire was sequenced with immunoSEQ multiplex PCR; TCRdb's copy has only in-frame clones and lacks some. The data show about 580,000 clones, 95% to 98% seen once. The specimen sequenced was naive CD8+ T cells sorted from blood. The receptors come from a man aged 25-40 years in good health.

The chain joins TRBV10-2 to TRBJ2-7, with 8 bases that match TRBD2. CDR1 and CDR2 from the germline V gene are WSHSY and SAAADI. With V trimmed by 10 bases and J by 7 bases, 9 bases remained unmatched. The CDR3 has 12 residues. CDR3 in amino acids: CATGGKSREQYF. As DNA, the CDR3 is TGCGCCACGGGGGGGAAGTCACGAGAGCAGTACTTC.

The rearrangement joins TRBV4-1 to TRBJ2-3; 9 bases fit TRBD1. The CDR3 spans 15 residues. Germline V gene lookup returns CDR1 MGHRA and CDR2 YSYEKL. J lost 1 base, V lost 5 bases, and 4 bases had no gene match. CDR3 amino acids: CASSTRTGGTDTQYF. Here the CDR3 DNA reads TGCGCCAGCAGCACCCGGACAGGGGGCACAGATACGCAGTATTTT.

DNA of the CDR3: TGTGCCAGCAGCTTGGACAAGAACACTGAAGCTTTCTTT. Translated: CASSLDKNTEAFF. The chain joins TRBV11-2 to TRBJ1-1; D perhaps matches TRBD1 (5 bases). Trimming took 3 bases from V and 1 from J, leaving 6 bases between them. This CDR3 region has 13 residues. Germline V CDR1 and CDR2: SGHAT, FQNNGV.

The V and J genes are TRBV10-3 and TRBJ2-7, with 9 bases that match TRBD2. Germline V gene data show CDR1 as ENHRY and CDR2 as SYGVKD. Trimming at V came to 0 bases and at J to 6 bases, leaving 6 bases not matched to a gene. CDR3 length: 15 amino acids. The DNA of the CDR3 is TGTGCCATCAGTGAGTCAGTAACAGCGGGAGGCGAGCAGTACTTC. Translated, it gives CAISESVTAGGEQYF.

CDR3 DNA sequence: TGCGCCACCCAGACGGGGGATGGCTACACCTTC. The encoded protein is CATQTGDGYTF. The chain joins TRBV10-2 to TRBJ1-2; weak D call: TRBD1 (5 bases). The CDR3 covers 11 residues. The V and J ends lost 10 bases and 6 bases respectively, with 12 bases between them. Per germline, CDR1 WSHSY and CDR2 SAAADI.

This chain joins TRBV4-2 and TRBJ2-3; D not certain. V lost 1 base and J 4 bases, leaving 6 bases between the germline ends. CDR1 is LGHNA and CDR2 is YNFKEQ in the germline V gene. The CDR3 totals 13 residues. CDR3 bases: TGTGCCAGCAGCCAAGGTATATCAGATACGCAGTATTTT. This gives the protein CASSQGISDTQYF.

The V gene is TRBV28, the J gene TRBJ2-7, with D possibly called TRBD1 or TRBD2 (5 bases each). The CDR3 length is 14 residues. Between the trimmed V and J ends, which lost 3 bases and 3 bases, there was a span of 12 bases. The germline CDR1 and CDR2 sequences are MDHEN and SYDVKM. The CDR3 nucleotides are TGTGCCAGCAGTTTTAGGGACCGGATCTACGAGCAGTACTTC. Protein sequence: CASSFRDRIYEQYF.

This rearrangement joins TRBV10-3 to TRBJ2-3; TRBD1 or TRBD2 may be the D gene (5 bases each). The V gene lost 10 bases and the J gene lost 3 bases, with 17 bases spanning the gap. There are 14 residues in the CDR3. CDR1 is ENHRY, CDR2 SYGVKD, per germline. The CDR3 here is CATRVRDGTDTQYF. CDR3 coding DNA: TGTGCCACCCGGGTTCGGGACGGAACAGATACGCAGTATTTT.

The chain uses TRBV7-8 and TRBJ2-7, with 7 positions matching TRBD2. The CDR3 covers 15 residues. The junction had 9 bases not matched to a gene; V was cut back by 1 base and J by 6 bases. Germline lookup yields CDR1 SGHVS and CDR2 FQNEAQ. The CDR3 region is CASSLGSGGSGEQYF. The CDR3 DNA is TGTGCCAGCAGCTTAGGGTCGGGAGGTTCAGGCGAGCAGTACTTC.

The chain has TRBV6-5 and TRBJ1-2; D unclear. The CDR3 extends over 12 amino acids. The ends were cut back, 6 bases at V and 4 bases at J, with 9 bases in the middle. Germline-derived CDR1 and CDR2 are MNHEY and SVGAGI. The CDR3 region is CASRDGAYGYTF. CDR3 in DNA: TGTGCCAGCAGGGACGGAGCCTATGGCTACACCTTC.

This chain uses TRBV5-4 with TRBJ2-3; D is undetermined. Trimming stripped 2 bases from V and 8 bases from J, with 12 bases between. This CDR3 region has 13 residues. The germline V gene has CDR1 SGHNT and CDR2 YYREEE (reference sequence). The CDR3, as DNA: TGTGCCAGCAGCTTTTGGGTTGAACCTACGCAGTATTTT. It yields the protein CASSFWVEPTQYF.

This chain connects TRBV13 to TRBJ2-7; D is unresolved. There are 13 residues in the CDR3. Trimming took off 5 bases at V and 3 bases at J, with 11 bases between the two ends. In germline, CDR1 is PRHDT, CDR2 FYEKMQ (reference sequence). CDR3 residues: CASSSASSYEQYF. In DNA, the CDR3 is TGTGCCAGCAGCAGCGCGTCTAGCTACGAGCAGTACTTC. The complete variable domain, with remaining parts taken from reference TRBV13 and TRBJ2-7, reads AAGVIQSPRHLIKEKRETATLKCYPIPRHDTVYWYQQGPGQDPQFLISFYEKMQSDKGSIPDRFSAQQFSDYHSELNMSSLELGDSALYFCASSSASSYEQYFGPGTRLTVT.

The chain combines TRBV10-3 with TRBJ1-5, with 9 bases aligning to TRBD1. CDR1 and CDR2 from the germline V gene are ENHRY and SYGVKD. The CDR3 loop spans 14 amino acids. J was trimmed by 7 bases and V by 5 bases; bases with no gene match: 6. The CDR3 region is CAISSGTGLQPQHF. DNA of the CDR3: TGTGCCATCAGTAGCGGGACAGGGTTACAGCCCCAGCATTTT.

Here the CDR3 reads CASSPKLSSGNTIYF. The DNA for the CDR3 is TGTGCCAGCAGCCCTAAGCTAAGCTCTGGAAACACCATATATTTT. The V and J genes are TRBV11-2 and TRBJ1-3, with unresolved D. Germline CDR1 reads SGHAT; CDR2 reads FQNNGV. This CDR3 has 15 residues. The V gene lost 5 bases and the J gene lost 0 bases, with 11 bases spanning the gap.

This chain connects TRBV6-6 to TRBJ2-5, with 7 bases aligning to TRBD1. V was pared by 6 bases and J by 9 bases, with 10 bases of the junction left unmatched. The CDR3 contains 13 residues. Germline V lookup: CDR1 MNHNY, CDR2 SVGAGI (reference sequence). The CDR3 DNA reads TGTGCCAGCAGCCCGACAGGGTTTGAGGCCCAGTACTTC. It yields the protein CASSPTGFEAQYF.

As regards this clone: A read error may account for a junction end that differs from germline. The chain joins TRBV29-1 to TRBJ2-1; 7 nucleotides align to TRBD2. This CDR3 contains 11 residues. The V gene's germline CDR1 is SQVTM and CDR2 ANQGSEA. In DNA, the CDR3 is TGTGGCCTTAGCGGGTACAATGAGCAGTTCTTC. Its protein is CGLSGYNEQFF.

The V and J genes are TRBV30 and TRBJ2-7; 9 bases map to TRBD2. Losses at the gene ends were 0 bases for V and 4 bases for J; bases not matched to a gene: 4. Per germline, CDR1 GTSNPN and CDR2 SVGIG (reference sequence). This CDR3 contains 14 residues. Here the CDR3 reads CAWSVIAGEYEQYF. For the CDR3, the DNA is TGTGCCTGGAGTGTAATAGCGGGAGAGTACGAGCAGTACTTC.

The chain carries TRBV5-5 and TRBJ2-7; 11 bases line up with TRBD2. The CDR3 length is 15 residues. Germline CDR1 reads SGHKS; CDR2 reads YYEKEE (reference sequence). Germline trimming cut 2 bases from V and 2 bases from J; bases unmatched to any gene: 3. DNA of the CDR3: TGTGCCAGCAGCTTCCTGACTAGCGGGGCCTACGAGCAGTACTTC. This gives the protein CASSFLTSGAYEQYF.

This clone was detected only once. V is TRBV7-9 and J is TRBJ2-5; TRBD2 matches 8 bases. V shed 3 bases, J shed 5 bases, and the junction held 5 bases outside the gene matches. This CDR3 contains 14 residues. Germline V CDR1 and CDR2: SEHNR, FQNEAQ (reference sequence). CDR3 coding DNA: TGTGCCAGCAGCTTCAGCGGGAGCAGCGAGACCCAGTACTTC. Amino acid sequence: CASSFSGSSETQYF.

The genes are TRBV5-4 and TRBJ1-2; no reliable D call. Germline CDR1 is SGHNT and CDR2 is YYREEE (reference sequence). Trimming shortened V by 1 base and J by 3 bases, and 10 bases separated the two germline ends. CDR3 length: 14 residues. The CDR3 DNA reads as TGTGCCAGCAGCTTGCACGACGGAGACTATGGCTACACCTTC. Protein product: CASSLHDGDYGYTF.

V and J are TRBV27 and TRBJ2-7, with 8 bases fitting TRBD1. V trimming: 10 bases; J trimming: 2 bases; junction bases outside the gene matches: 7. Germline CDR1 MNHEY, CDR2 SMNVEV (reference sequence). This CDR3 is 13 amino acids long. The CDR3 spells CATWTGNPYEQYF. Written as DNA, the CDR3 is TGTGCCACCTGGACAGGGAACCCCTACGAGCAGTACTTC.

The chain combines TRBV27 with TRBJ1-5, with 11 bases that match TRBD1. This CDR3 region has 16 residues. The V gene end was trimmed by 3 bases and the J gene end by 3 bases; junction bases not matched to a gene: 4. In germline, CDR1 is MNHEY, CDR2 SMNVEV (reference sequence). The CDR3: CASSFGQGADNQPQHF. The CDR3, as DNA: TGTGCCAGCAGTTTTGGACAGGGGGCCGACAATCAGCCCCAGCATTTT.